This entry is about one TCR beta chain. Its specificity is not known. The same primary tumor site was biopsied both before and after PD-1 blockade. Libraries were prepared by immunoSEQ multiplex PCR; TCRdb keeps only in-frame clonotypes and omits some of them. The table records 10,000 to 15,000 clones, around 60% of them present only once. These data belong to a study of T cells in tumors after PD-1 blockade. Regarding the study as a whole: Peripheral recruitment is suggested, as some novel exhausted tumor clones were in pre-treatment blood.

Germline CDR1 MDHEN, CDR2 SYDVKM. The CDR3 extends over 16 amino acids. Trimming removed 3 bases from V and 1 base from J; junction bases left unmatched: 7. This sequence was found in a human donor with cutaneous squamous cell carcinoma. The V and J genes are TRBV28 and TRBJ2-5; 8 bases align to TRBD2. The material sequenced was tumor tissue, taken before anti-PD-1 treatment. This CDR3 is CASSFSLAGPQETQYF. Here the CDR3 DNA reads TGTGCCAGCAGTTTTTCCCTAGCGGGCCCCCAAGAGACCCAGTACTTC.